This T cell receptor (beta chain) was observed in a study of T-cell memory formation after mild COVID-19. Study-level results: Several responding clones turned up in pre-infection memory, indicating that cross-reactive memory may have taken part.

Per the germline V gene, CDR1 is SGHRS and CDR2 is YFSETQ. Germline trimming cut 0 bases from V and 7 bases from J; bases unmatched to any gene: 5. The CDR3 spans 14 residues. TCRdb ran MiXCR on the 5' RACE reads and lists one entry per CDR3 protein. This sample yields some 120,000 distinct CDR3 sequences, of which about 5.9% are seen a single time; 2% to 2.5% belongs to the top ten. Notes on this clonotype: The target antigen is unknown.

The sequence was obtained from an adult woman who had mild COVID-19 (a few samples of this study predate the infection). Cell type and time point are not known. The rearrangement uses TRBV5-1 and TRBJ1-2; 8 positions match TRBD1. Sequences were obtained from PBMCs or a T cell subset sorted from them (not recorded which). For the CDR3, the DNA is TGCGCCAGCAGCTTGGCGGGGACAGGCGGTGGCTACACCTTC. Its translation: CASSLAGTGGGYTF. The whole variable domain, remainder taken from reference TRBV5-1 and TRBJ1-2, is KAGVTQTPRYLIKTRGQQVTLSCSPISGHRSVSWYQQTPGQGLQFLFEYFSETQRNKGNFPGRFSGRQFSNSRSEMNVSTLELGDSALYLCASSLAGTGGGYTFGSGTRLTVV.